A single sample gave rise to the 10 T cell receptor beta chains below, sequenced in a study of identical twins. TCRdb independently ran MiXCR on the 5' RACE reads; one entry per CDR3 protein. Here the sample spans approximately 410,000 distinct CDR3 sequences, around 20% being singletons. Sequencing was performed on naive T cells sorted from blood. All receptors come from a man aged 45-60 years in good health.

This clonotype was seen a handful of times. V usage is TRBV29-1 and J usage is TRBJ2-7; TRBD1 agrees at 10 bases. Trimming removed 5 bases from V and 5 bases from J; junction bases left unmatched: 12. The CDR3 is 15 residues long. Looked up from germline, CDR1 is SQVTM and CDR2 is ANQGSEA. This CDR3 reads CSVTTRDRGIHEQYF. For the CDR3, the DNA is TGCAGCGTTACGACTCGGGACAGGGGCATCCACGAGCAGTACTTC.

The rearrangement joins TRBV11-2 to TRBJ2-2, with D unresolved. Trimming stripped 2 bases from V and 4 bases from J, with 8 bases between. CDR1 SGHAT and CDR2 FQNNGV come from the germline V gene. The CDR3 contains 14 residues. As DNA, the CDR3 is TGTGCCAGCAGCTTAACGCAGGCCACCGGGGAGCTGTTTTTT. Amino acids: CASSLTQATGELFF.

This clonotype was picked up many times. This rearrangement joins TRBV20-1 to TRBJ2-5; 15 bases agree with TRBD2. V lost 5 bases to trimming and J lost 5 bases; unmatched junction nucleotides: 12. Germline CDR1 is DFQATT and CDR2 is SNEGSKA (reference sequence). This CDR3 comprises 17 residues. The CDR3 is CSAFPPGLAGGRETQYF. The CDR3 nucleotides read TGCAGTGCTTTTCCTCCGGGACTAGCGGGAGGTCGGGAGACCCAGTACTTC.

The V call is TRBV20-1, the J call TRBJ2-7; D is perhaps TRBD1 (6 bases). The CDR3 sequence is 14 residues long. The germline CDR1 and CDR2 sequences are DFQATT and SNEGSKA (reference sequence). V was clipped by 7 bases and J by 0 bases, with 16 bases between them. DNA for the CDR3: TGCAGTGAGCAACAGGGCTTAGTCTCCTACGAGCAGTACTTC. This translates into CSEQQGLVSYEQYF.

The chain couples TRBV20-1 to TRBJ2-7; D is tentatively TRBD1 or TRBD2 (5 bases each). The germline gives CDR1 DFQATT, CDR2 SNEGSKA (reference sequence). The germline V and J ends were trimmed by 5 bases and 3 bases, with 20 bases remaining between them. This CDR3 comprises 15 residues. The CDR3 reads CSAAATGLRDYEQYF. CDR3 coding DNA: TGCAGTGCTGCCGCCACAGGCCTCCGGGACTACGAGCAGTACTTC.

The gene calls are TRBV6-2 or TRBV6-3 and TRBJ2-7, with D unresolved. The CDR3 length is 12 residues. The V end was cut by 0 bases, the J end by 5 bases, with 5 bases between. In germline, CDR1 is MNHEY, CDR2 SVGEGT. CDR3 sequence reads: CASSYSGHEQYF. The CDR3 region has the DNA TGTGCCAGCAGTTACTCAGGTCACGAGCAGTACTTC.

This clonotype has a handful of counts. V usage is TRBV29-1 and J usage is TRBJ2-2, with TRBD1 matching 7 bases. V was clipped by 7 bases and J by 7 bases; unmatched bases: 9. Germline V lookup: CDR1 SQVTM, CDR2 ANQGSEA. The CDR3 consists of 13 residues. The CDR3 spells CSARQGGGGELFF. The CDR3 DNA reads as TGCAGCGCCAGACAGGGCGGCGGCGGGGAGCTGTTTTTT.

V and J are TRBV2 and TRBJ2-7; 14 nucleotides agree with TRBD2. Germline V gene data show CDR1 as SNHLY and CDR2 as FYNNEI. This CDR3 spans 14 amino acids. Losses at the gene ends were 7 bases for V and 5 bases for J; bases not matched to a gene: 4. CDR3 sequence (DNA): TGTGCCAGCAAGGGACTAGCGGGAGTCAACGAGCAGTACTTC. It encodes CASKGLAGVNEQYF.

V and J are TRBV20-1 and TRBJ1-2, with TRBD1 identical over 7 bases. The V and J ends lost 6 bases and 2 bases, in that order; junction bases with no gene match: 12. From germline, CDR1 is DFQATT and CDR2 SNEGSKA (reference sequence). The CDR3 runs 15 residues. The DNA for the CDR3 is TGCAGTGCGCCAACCACAGGGGATGGGAACTATGGCTACACCTTC. Its protein is CSAPTTGDGNYGYTF.

This clonotype came up many times. The chain joins TRBV15 to TRBJ2-2; the D is unclear. The germline V gene has CDR1 LNHNV and CDR2 YYDKDF (reference sequence). The CDR3 totals 12 residues. The V end lost 1 base, the J end lost 8 bases, and 5 bases lay between the germline ends. The CDR3 is CATSRVDGELFF. In DNA form, the CDR3 reads TGTGCCACCAGCAGAGTAGATGGGGAGCTGTTTTTT.